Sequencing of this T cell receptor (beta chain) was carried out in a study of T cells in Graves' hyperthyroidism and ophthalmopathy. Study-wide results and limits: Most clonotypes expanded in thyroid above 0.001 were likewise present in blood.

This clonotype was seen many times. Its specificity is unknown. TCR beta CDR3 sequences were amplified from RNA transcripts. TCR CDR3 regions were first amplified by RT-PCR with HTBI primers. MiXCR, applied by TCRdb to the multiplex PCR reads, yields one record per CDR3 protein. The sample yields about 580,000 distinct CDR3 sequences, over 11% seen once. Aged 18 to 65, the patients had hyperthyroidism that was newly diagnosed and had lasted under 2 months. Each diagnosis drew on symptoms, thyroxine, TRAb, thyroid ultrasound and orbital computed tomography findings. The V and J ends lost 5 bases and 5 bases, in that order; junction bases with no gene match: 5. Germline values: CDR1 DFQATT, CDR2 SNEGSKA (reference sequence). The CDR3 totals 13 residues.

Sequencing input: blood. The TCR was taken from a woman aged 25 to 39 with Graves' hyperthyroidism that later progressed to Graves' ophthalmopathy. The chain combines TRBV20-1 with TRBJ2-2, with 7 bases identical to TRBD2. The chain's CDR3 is CSADSGLTGELFF. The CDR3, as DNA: TGCAGTGCTGATAGCGGGTTAACCGGGGAGCTGTTTTTT.